The clone carrying this TCR beta chain was found a few times. This sample is drawn from a study of T cell changes during pregnancy in multiple sclerosis. Assay used: immunoSEQ multiplex PCR; TCRdb lists only in-frame clones, some missing. The sample has roughly 69,000 clones, around nine tenths seen once. Germline lookup yields CDR1 SGDLS and CDR2 YYNGEE. V was clipped by 4 bases and J by 2 bases, with 12 bases between them. The CDR3 totals 14 residues. This material consisted of CD4+ T cells from peripheral blood mononuclear cells, taken in the third trimester of pregnancy. The V gene is TRBV9, the J gene TRBJ1-1; the D gene is possibly TRBD1 (6 bases). The receptor comes from a female donor in good health, enrolled as a control in a pregnancy study. The CDR3 DNA reads TGTGCCAGCAGCTGGACAGCCGAAAACACTGAAGCTTTCTTT. Amino acid sequence: CASSWTAENTEAFF.